What follows is one T cell receptor (beta chain) and its context. There is no known antigen for this receptor. No much larger clone is present one base from it, and per-base qualities are unavailable. The junction shows trimming of 4 bases on V and 1 base on J, plus 15 bases between the germline ends. The germline V gene gives CDR1 as SGDLS and CDR2 as YYNGEE. Taken from cysteine to phenylalanine, the CDR3 has 16 residues. The only DNA kept is the CDR3, 48 bases in frame from the first base. These data come from a study of T cell repertoires in cytomegalovirus infection (dated by TCRdb to 2018 to 2020). The study in broad terms: Because public TCR beta signatures pointed to carriage of CMV infection together with the matching HLA type, the HLA type of each donor mattered for the analysis. Overall results and qualifications from the work: The ex vivo response was dominated by HLA-C-restricted CMV-specific TCR beta clonotypes, which also provided the single most frequent clonotype in two of eight donors. Cumulative frequency of public TCR beta family members discriminated carriers of CMV infection plus the relevant HLA type in this cohort and an independent approximately 370-donor cohort.

The sequencing machine was an Illumina HiSeq 1500. The raw public reads went through TCRdb reprocessing: fastp at Q25, MiXCR clone calling, in-frame beta chains kept. Rows merge per CDR3 protein into single entries with the most common DNA and genes. Present in this sample are 200,000 to 250,000 distinct CDR3 sequences, approximately 22% of which were seen just once. The ten largest clones take up roughly 18% of the sample. This TCR derives from a human donor in good health (CMV status not recorded). Some clones in this sample may be carry-over from other donors' samples. The rearrangement combines TRBV9 with TRBJ1-3; tentative D gene TRBD1, with 6 bases matching. Sequencing used CD8+ T cells from PBMCs. The encoded CDR3 is CASSTPRGGSGNTIYF. The DNA reads as follows: TGTGCCAGCAGCACCCCCAGGGGCGGATCTGGAAACACCATATATTTT.